A single T cell receptor (beta chain) is shown here with its context. Its antigen remains unknown. This entry is derived from a study of cytomegalovirus exposure and HLA in healthy donors. PCR employed 60 Vbeta and 13 Jbeta primers. In the original processing: There were 80 million or so unique TCR beta chains by a later count, and some 10 million of them were shared. Some clones are missing from TCRdb's copy, which holds only in-frame ones; the method was immunoSEQ multiplex PCR. V, J and clone size were drawn from that table, and D and trimming were deduced from the DNA. The data contain some 150,000 clones, around 79% of them singletons. Germline V gives CDR1 SNHLY, CDR2 FYNNEI. Trimming took 4 bases from V and 4 from J, leaving 10 bases between them. The length of the CDR3 is 13 residues. Study-level findings and limits: Earlier analysis looked at TCR beta V segments, and most were productive about 87% or about 30% of the time. Roughly uniform sequencing depth across donors was assumed, possibly incorrectly. Diagnosis of cytomegalovirus status made by the classifier reportedly showed high specificity and sensitivity.

The V gene is TRBV2, the J gene TRBJ1-2; no definite D call. The sequencing input was PBMCs. This receptor was taken from a middle-aged woman in good health and CMV-seronegative. DNA for the CDR3: TGTGCCAGCAGTGGTTACAGCATCTATGGCTACACCTTC. Translating it yields CASSGYSIYGYTF. The whole variable domain, remainder taken from reference TRBV2 and TRBJ1-2, is EPEVTQTPSHQVTQMGQEVILRCVPISNHLYFYWYRQILGQKVEFLVSFYNNEISEKSEIFDDQFSVERPDGSNFTLKIRSTKLEDSAMYFCASSGYSIYGYTFGSGTRLTVV.